This T cell receptor (beta chain) appears in the sequencing data of a study of Ad26.COV2.S vaccination and SARS-CoV-2 variants. Treatment denoted: roughly 20 received Ad26.COV2.S at low or high dose, single or two shots; several received placebo; per-sample allocation not given. Sample collection was performed on day 63 after the first vaccine or placebo injection. Wuhan-strain spike was delivered by a replication-incompetent Ad26 vector. Assay used: immunoSEQ multiplex PCR; TCRdb lists only in-frame clones, some missing. Of about 500,000 clones listed, 80% to 90% were seen once; the top ten hold 1.5% to 2%. There are 14 residues in the CDR3. Germline CDR1 is MNHEY and CDR2 is SVGEGT. The V segment lost 5 bases and the J segment 2 bases; nucleotides outside the gene matches: 1.

Source: peripheral blood, taken in a trial of Ad26.COV2.S vaccine versus placebo. This receptor was taken from a person between 18 and 59 years old who received the Ad26.COV2.S COVID-19 vaccine or a placebo. The chain is built from TRBV6-2 or TRBV6-3 and TRBJ1-5; 9 nucleotides match TRBD1. DNA for the CDR3: TGTGCCAGCAGTCGGACAGGGGGCAATCAGCCCCAGCATTTT. It specifies CASSRTGGNQPQHF.